The next 9 T cell receptor beta chains were all read from a single sample in a study of molecular identifiers for immune sequencing clone quantification. TCRdb processed the PCR reads anew with MiXCR; each CDR3 protein has one entry. The sample holds 350,000 or so distinct CDR3 sequences, over 20% seen once. Source material: naive CD8+ T cells from blood, with Jurkat cell RNA spiked in. Noted subset: FACS-sorted CD8+CD4-CCR7+CD45RA+ naive T cells. All receptors derive from a human donor in good health. Some libraries in this study had Jurkat cell RNA spiked in.

This clonotype was counted at least ten times. The chain links TRBV5-6 to TRBJ2-7; D perhaps matches TRBD1 (6 bases). Germline V CDR1 and CDR2: SGHDT, YYEEEE. This CDR3 region has 12 residues. Deletions cut 0 bases from V and 6 bases from J, with 7 bases between. The CDR3 sequence is CASSLGDTEQYF. Written as DNA, the CDR3 is TGTGCCAGCAGCTTGGGGGACACCGAGCAGTACTTC.

This clonotype was counted a few times. The chain recombines TRBV20-1 with TRBJ2-7, with D possibly matching TRBD1 (5 bases). V lost 5 bases and J lost 6, with 20 bases in between. The CDR3 totals 14 residues. Germline CDR1 reads DFQATT; CDR2 reads SNEGSKA (reference sequence). The CDR3: CSAGAQRGVSEQYF. The CDR3 nucleotides are TGCAGTGCTGGGGCTCAGCGAGGAGTCTCCGAGCAGTACTTC.

This clonotype was seen at least ten times. The rearrangement links TRBV24-1 to TRBJ2-2; D is undetermined. V lost 7 bases to trimming and J lost 2 bases, with 16 bases between them. In germline, CDR1 is KGHDR, CDR2 SFDVKD. The CDR3 is 16 amino acids. The chain's CDR3 is CATSAWPGENTGELFF. Here the CDR3 DNA reads TGTGCCACCAGCGCATGGCCGGGTGAAAACACCGGGGAGCTGTTTTTT.

The V and J genes are TRBV2 and TRBJ2-3; TRBD2 matches at 8 bases. Germline V gene lookup returns CDR1 SNHLY and CDR2 FYNNEI. This CDR3 contains 16 residues. V shed 7 bases, J shed 0 bases, and the junction held 9 bases outside the gene matches. The CDR3 DNA reads as TGTGCCAGCATTAGCGGGAAAGTTCCTAGCACAGATACGCAGTATTTT. Protein: CASISGKVPSTDTQYF.

This clonotype was observed many times. The rearrangement joins TRBV4-2 to TRBJ1-4; D not resolved. Germline V CDR1 and CDR2: LGHNA, YNFKEQ. V was cut by 5 bases and J by 6 bases, with 4 bases left in between. This CDR3 has 11 residues. The CDR3 DNA is TGTGCCAGCAGCGATGATGAAAAACTGTTTTTT. Its translation: CASSDDEKLFF.

Turning to this clonotype: A much bigger clone sits one base away, suggesting this may be a read error. V is TRBV6-5 and J is TRBJ2-2, with D perhaps given as TRBD1 or TRBD2 (5 bases each). The CDR3 contains 15 residues. In germline, CDR1 is MNHEY, CDR2 SVGAGI. This CDR3 is CASRTGRTNTGELLF. The CDR3 nucleotides are TGTGCCAGCAGAACGGGACGTACGAACACCGGGGAGCTGCTTTTT.

This rearrangement joins TRBV11-3 to TRBJ2-3, with a weak D call TRBD2 (6 bases). The CDR3 has 16 amino acids. The germline CDR1 and CDR2 sequences are SGHNT and YENEEA. Trimming left V 5 bases short and J 0 bases short, with 15 bases between. The DNA of the CDR3 is TGTGCCAGCAGCCACACCGGGGGAGTCAGCACAGATACGCAGTATTTT. It yields the protein CASSHTGGVSTDTQYF.

This chain connects TRBV14 to TRBJ2-7; TRBD1 might be the D (6 bases). Germline CDR1 and CDR2: SGHDN and FVKESK. Trimming cost V 5 bases and J 2 bases, with 13 bases left between them. The CDR3 runs 14 residues. Here the CDR3 reads CASSEGQRAYEQYF. The DNA for the CDR3 is TGTGCCAGCAGCGAAGGACAGAGAGCCTACGAGCAGTACTTC.

The chain recombines TRBV2 with TRBJ1-4, with a tentative D call TRBD1 (5 bases). The CDR3 is made up of 16 amino acids. Germline V gives CDR1 SNHLY, CDR2 FYNNEI. Trimming took 5 bases from V and 7 from J, leaving 20 bases between them. For the CDR3, the DNA is TGTGCCAGCAGTACGTCCTGTCGGGACCTCAGTGAAAAACTGTTTTTT. Translation gives CASSTSCRDLSEKLFF.